A selection of T cell receptor beta chains follows, all from one sample in a study of human T cells and chemical hapten exposure. TCRdb analysed the RACE reads with MiXCR anew, one entry per CDR3 protein. The table has more than 80,000 distinct CDR3 sequences, 10% to 15% seen once. The specimen comprised whole blood, sampled in connection with sensitization to the hapten diphenylcyclopropenone (DPC). These TCRs come from a woman aged 45 to 65 with alopecia areata. Some clones in this sample may be carry-over from other donors' samples. CDR3s include the opening cysteine and the closing phenylalanine or tryptophan. A D gene is named only where the DNA matches it firmly. Clone size appears in some rows only: once, few, many, or a class for an expanded clone.

j_call | d_call | cdr3_length | v_call | clone_size | cdr3_nt | cdr3_aa
TRBJ2-7 | NA | 12 | TRBV28 | few | TGTGCCAGCAGTTCCCCCCCTGGAGAGCAGTACTTC | CASSSPPGEQYF
TRBJ2-1 | TRBD2 | 17 | TRBV6-2/TRBV6-3 | NA | TGTGCCAGCAGCCGCGTGCGGACTAGCGGGAGGGTTAATGAGCAGTTCTTC | CASSRVRTSGRVNEQFF
TRBJ1-1 | NA | 11 | TRBV3-1 | many | TGTGCCAGCAGCAACAAAGTTGAAGCTTTCTTT | CASSNKVEAFF
TRBJ2-6 | NA | 18 | TRBV18 | many | TGTGCCAGCTCACCACTCGAAGGTGGGGCAGCTGGGGCCAACGTCCTGACTTTC | CASSPLEGGAAGANVLTF
TRBJ2-3 | TRBD2 | 14 | TRBV19 | many | TGTGCCAGCACAAAGCGGGGGGGCACAGATACGCAGTATTTT | CASTKRGGTDTQYF
TRBJ2-7 | NA | 15 | TRBV4-1 | NA | TGCGCCAGCAGCCAAGAGTGGGCAGGGGCGAGGGAGCAGTACTTC | CASSQEWAGAREQYF
TRBJ1-4 | TRBD1 | 14 | TRBV29-1 | many | TGCAGCGTAGGACAGGAACCAACTAATGAAAAACTGTTTTTT | CSVGQEPTNEKLFF
TRBJ1-1 | NA | 10 | TRBV29-1 | NA | TGCAGTGGTAGGAACACTGAAGCTTTCTTT | CSGRNTEAFF
TRBJ1-6 | TRBD1 | 15 | TRBV25-1 | many | TGTGCCAGCAGTTTATTTGGGACAGGAGGGTCACCCCTCCACTTT | CASSLFGTGGSPLHF
TRBJ2-4 | NA | 14 | TRBV7-9 | many | TGTGCCAGCAGCTTAGGATTGCCGGACGGCATTCAGTACTTC | CASSLGLPDGIQYF
TRBJ2-2 | NA | 12 | TRBV25-1 | NA | TGTGCCAGCAGTTTGGGTCAGGAGGAGCTGTTTTTT | CASSLGQEELFF
TRBJ2-2 | TRBD1 | 13 | TRBV29-1 | NA | TGCAGCGGAACAGGGGGCGCAACCGGGGAGCTGTTTTTT | CSGTGGATGELFF
TRBJ2-7 | NA | 13 | TRBV3-1 | NA | TGTGCCAGCAGCCAAGGAGAGCGCTTTGAGCAGTACTTC | CASSQGERFEQYF
TRBJ2-1 | NA | 15 | TRBV4-2 | NA | TGTGCCAGCAGCCACCTTTCGCAGGGGCTTCGAGAGCAGTTCTTC | CASSHLSQGLREQFF
TRBJ2-3 | TRBD1 | 13 | TRBV7-7 | NA | TGTGCTAGCAGCTTGGGACAGGGAGATACGCAGTATTTT | CASSLGQGDTQYF
TRBJ2-7 | NA | 14 | TRBV6-5 | NA | TGTGCCAGCAGTTACCCCTATCTTGGGGGGTACAAGTACTTC | CASSYPYLGGYKYF
TRBJ1-5 | NA | 14 | TRBV14 | many | TGTGCCAGCAGTCCCCCAGGGAAGAATCAGCCCCAGCATTTT | CASSPPGKNQPQHF
TRBJ1-6 | NA | 17 | TRBV10-3 | few | TGTGCCATCAGTGACCCGGGACTCGCCTTCGGTAATTCACCCCTCCACTTT | CAISDPGLAFGNSPLHF
TRBJ2-3 | TRBD2 | 15 | TRBV5-4 | NA | TGTGCCAGCAGCCCTAGCGGGAGGGCCGGAGATACGCAGTATTTT | CASSPSGRAGDTQYF
TRBJ2-2 | NA | 15 | TRBV7-9 | NA | TGTGCCAGCAGCTCCTGGGACACTTACACCGGGGAGCTGTTTTTT | CASSSWDTYTGELFF
TRBJ1-1 | NA | 13 | TRBV28 | many | TGTGCCAGCAGTTTTGGGGGTCCGGACGCTGCTTTCTTT | CASSFGGPDAAFF
TRBJ1-6 | TRBD1 | 16 | TRBV3-1 | NA | TGTGCCAGCAGCCACGGGACAGCACCTCCCCATTCACCCCTCCACTTT | CASSHGTAPPHSPLHF
TRBJ2-4 | NA | 15 | TRBV3-1 | NA | TGTGCCAGCAGCCAAAGGCAGACTCACAAAAACATTCAGTACTTC | CASSQRQTHKNIQYF
TRBJ2-2 | NA | 14 | TRBV3-1 | NA | TGTGCCAGCAGTATCACTAGAAACACCGGGGAGCTGTTTTTT | CASSITRNTGELFF
TRBJ2-1 | TRBD1 | 14 | TRBV20-1 | few | TGCAGTGCGGAGGACAGGGGGTTCTACAATGAGCAGTTCTTC | CSAEDRGFYNEQFF
TRBJ2-1 | TRBD2 | 13 | TRBV20-1 | few | TGCAGTGCTAGCCGGACTAGGGGAAATGAGCAGTTCTTC | CSASRTRGNEQFF
TRBJ2-5 | NA | 14 | TRBV7-2 | NA | TGTGCCAGCAGCTTAGCTGGGACGAAGGAGACCCAGTACTTC | CASSLAGTKETQYF
TRBJ2-1 | NA | 12 | TRBV3-1 | NA | TGTGCCAGCAGCCTAAATAACAATGAGCAGTTCTTC | CASSLNNNEQFF
TRBJ1-1 | NA | 15 | TRBV4-3 | NA | TGCGCCAGCAGCCAAGAGCCGATGATGAACACTGAAGCTTTCTTT | CASSQEPMMNTEAFF
TRBJ2-1 | TRBD1 | 14 | TRBV2 | few | TGTGCCAGCAGTTTCCTCGTAGGGGGCGATGAGCAGTTCTTC | CASSFLVGGDEQFF
TRBJ1-4 | NA | 13 | TRBV18 | NA | TGTGCCAGCTCACCACCCGCCATGTCTAAACTGTTTTTT | CASSPPAMSKLFF
TRBJ1-2 | TRBD1 | 11 | TRBV24-1 | few | TGTGCCACCGAGGGGGCTTTAGGCTACACCTTC | CATEGALGYTF
TRBJ1-4 | NA | 14 | TRBV5-4 | many | TGTGCCAGCAGCTTTTCAGGTCTTGGTGAAAAACTGTTTTTT | CASSFSGLGEKLFF
TRBJ2-3 | TRBD2 | 17 | TRBV27 | few | TGTGCCAGCAGTTTACCGGGACTAGCGGCTAGCACAGATACGCAGTATTTT | CASSLPGLAASTDTQYF
TRBJ2-5 | NA | 14 | TRBV7-9 | few | TGTGCCAGCAGCCAGGACTCGACTGCGGAGACCCAGTACTTC | CASSQDSTAETQYF
TRBJ2-5 | TRBD2 | 15 | TRBV2 | NA | TGTGCCAGCAGCGCTACTAGCGGGGCGTTCGAGGCCCAGTACTTC | CASSATSGAFEAQYF
TRBJ1-1 | NA | 13 | TRBV18 | few | TGTGCCAGCTCACCAGCAGGGCTCACTGAAGCTTTCTTT | CASSPAGLTEAFF
TRBJ1-1 | NA | 14 | TRBV28 | NA | TGTGCCAGCAGTTTAGGTCAGGGGTACACTGAAGCTTTCTTT | CASSLGQGYTEAFF
TRBJ2-5 | NA | 14 | TRBV5-1 | few | TGCGCCAGCAGCTTGGCCGTAGGCGCCGAGACCCAGTACTTC | CASSLAVGAETQYF
TRBJ2-2 | NA | 13 | TRBV7-2 | NA | TGTGCCAGCAGCTTAGCTTTACCCGGGGAGCTGTTTTTT | CASSLALPGELFF
TRBJ1-1 | NA | 14 | TRBV7-9 | NA | TGTGCCAGCAGCCCCGCGACAGTGAACACTGAAGCTTTCTTT | CASSPATVNTEAFF
TRBJ1-5 | NA | 13 | TRBV29-1 | few | TGCAGCGTTGATTTAGGGGGCAATCAGCCCCAGCATTTT | CSVDLGGNQPQHF
TRBJ1-1 | TRBD1 | 14 | TRBV5-4 | NA | TGTGCCAGCAGATCACAGACAGGGAGGACTGAAGCTTTCTTT | CASRSQTGRTEAFF
TRBJ2-6 | NA | 18 | TRBV7-9 | few | TGTGCCAGCAGCGCAGGCCCGGGACGGCATCTAGGGGCCAACGTCCTGACTTTC | CASSAGPGRHLGANVLTF